These 24 T cell receptor beta chains originate from one sample sequenced in a study of blood T cell repertoires in COVID-19. Repertoires were generated with immunoSEQ multiplex PCR, while TCRdb's copy carries only in-frame clones and drops some. The profile shows tens of thousands of clones, roughly four fifths of them singletons. Specimen: peripheral blood. The receptor set was obtained from an older woman with acute or convalescent COVID-19.

The chain combines TRBV24-1 with TRBJ1-4; 7 bases are a match to TRBD1. The CDR3 has 14 amino acids. Trimming took 4 bases from V and 8 from J; bases not matched to a gene: 6. Germline V gives CDR1 KGHDR, CDR2 SFDVKD. CDR3: CATSETGAGEKLFF. In DNA, the CDR3 is TGTGCCACCAGTGAAACAGGGGCGGGGGAAAAACTGTTTTTT.

The V call is TRBV20-1, the J call TRBJ2-3; a possible D gene is TRBD2 (6 bases). In germline, CDR1 is DFQATT, CDR2 SNEGSKA (reference sequence). CDR3 length: 14 residues. Trimming stripped 3 bases from V and 5 bases from J, with 15 bases between. The CDR3 DNA sequence: TGCAGTGCTAGTCCCGGAGGGTCGGGAGATACGCAGTATTTT. Translated, it gives CSASPGGSGDTQYF.

The gene calls are TRBV5-1 and TRBJ1-2; 8 nucleotides agree with TRBD1. This CDR3 has 14 residues. The germline V gene encodes CDR1 SGHRS and CDR2 YFSETQ. J was trimmed by 6 bases and V by 3 bases; bases with no gene match: 7. CDR3 bases: TGCGCCAGCAGCTCGAGGACAGGGTACAATGGCTACACCTTC. It specifies CASSSRTGYNGYTF.

The genes are TRBV7-2 and TRBJ2-6; tentatively, D is TRBD2 (5 bases). Germline V CDR1 and CDR2: SGHTA, FQGNSA. V was pared by 1 base and J by 0 bases, with 10 bases between. This CDR3 is built from 17 residues. CDR3 nucleotides: TGTGCCAGCAGCTTAGGGGTAGGACTCTCTGGGGCCAACGTCCTGACTTTC. Its translation is CASSLGVGLSGANVLTF.

The chain has TRBV6-6 and TRBJ2-1; 9 bases are shared with TRBD2. The V and J ends lost 7 bases and 8 bases, in that order; junction bases with no gene match: 12. CDR3 length: 15 amino acids. The V gene's germline CDR1 is MNHNY and CDR2 SVGAGI (reference sequence). The CDR3 DNA reads as TGTGCCAGCACCCCGGGGAGCGGGGGGTACGATGAGCAGTTCTTC. It yields the protein CASTPGSGGYDEQFF.

The chain links TRBV3-1 (or the pseudogene TRBV3-2) to TRBJ1-1; the D is unclear. This CDR3 contains 14 residues. V was clipped by 0 bases and J by 10 bases, with 15 bases between them. Germline assignment: CDR1 LGHDT and CDR2 YNNKEL (reference sequence). The chain's CDR3 is CASSQDDGRRGAFF. The CDR3 nucleotides are TGTGCCAGCAGCCAAGATGATGGAAGACGGGGAGCTTTCTTT.

This clone appeared once. J is TRBJ1-2 and V is TRBV28, with 7 bases fitting TRBD1. Germline assignment: CDR1 MDHEN and CDR2 SYDVKM. The CDR3 length is 14 residues. The V and J ends lost 6 bases and 0 bases, in that order; junction bases with no gene match: 4. The CDR3 DNA reads as TGTGCCAGCAGATCGACAGGGACTAACTATGGCTACACCTTC. This translates into CASRSTGTNYGYTF.

A few counts support this clone. The chain uses TRBV21-1 and TRBJ2-2; the table's D call TRBD1 went unverified against the DNA. TRBV21-1 is classified as a pseudogene. The CDR3 contains 14 residues. CDR3 region: CASRTGECTGELFF. The CDR3 nucleotides read TGTGCCAGCAGGACAGGGGAGTGCACCGGGGAGCTGTTTTTT.

The J gene is TRBJ1-1, the V gene TRBV6-4; D is undetermined. V was shortened by 6 bases and J by 2 bases, with 13 bases between the two germline ends. From germline, CDR1 is MRHNA and CDR2 SNTAGT. CDR3 length: 14 amino acids. For the CDR3, the DNA is TGTGCCAGCAGAAAACTCTACTATAACACTGAAGCTTTCTTT. Translated, it gives CASRKLYYNTEAFF.

V is TRBV30 and J is TRBJ1-4; a weak D match, TRBD1 (5 bases). V was shortened by 5 bases and J by 3 bases, with 10 bases between the two germline ends. CDR1 and CDR2 (germline): GTSNPN, SVGIG (reference sequence). The CDR3 sequence is 13 residues long. For the CDR3, the DNA is TGTGCCTGGCACAGGACGCCTAATGAAAAACTGTTTTTT. Protein product: CAWHRTPNEKLFF.

This clone showed up just once. J is TRBJ2-3 and V is TRBV5-1; 13 bases match TRBD2. The trim removed 4 bases at V and 4 bases at J, leaving 6 bases unmatched. The CDR3 runs to 16 residues. From germline, CDR1 is SGHRS and CDR2 YFSETQ. As DNA, the CDR3 is TGCGCCAGCAGCCCTGGACTAGCGGGAGCCTCAGATACGCAGTATTTT. Protein: CASSPGLAGASDTQYF.

The sample holds a few counts of this clone. The gene calls are TRBV18 and TRBJ2-6, with a weak D call TRBD1 (5 bases). Trimming left V 2 bases short and J 0 bases short, with 8 bases between. Germline CDR1 KGHSH, CDR2 LQKENI. The CDR3 spans 16 residues. CDR3 in DNA: TGTGCCAGCTCACCAATGGGGCGCTCTGGGGCCAACGTCCTGACTTTC. This gives the protein CASSPMGRSGANVLTF.

This clone was detected only a few times. CDR3 region: CASSLAVGADPNTEAFF. CDR3 nucleotides: TGTGCCAGCAGCTTAGCGGTAGGAGCGGACCCCAACACTGAAGCTTTCTTT. The genes are TRBV7-9 and TRBJ1-1, with unresolved D. This CDR3 has 17 amino acids. Trimming shortened V by 0 bases and J by 2 bases, and 16 bases separated the two germline ends. Germline assignment: CDR1 SEHNR and CDR2 FQNEAQ (reference sequence).

Comment on this clone: The junction and the germline gene differ at one end; a read error may be behind it. The chain carries TRBV5-1 and TRBJ2-5; D gene ambiguous. The V gene's germline CDR1 is SGHRS and CDR2 YFSETQ. The CDR3 runs 17 residues. The CDR3 region is CAGSLGSVVSYQETQYF. The DNA of the CDR3 is TGCGCCGGCAGCTTGGGAAGTGTAGTGTCGTACCAAGAGACCCAGTACTTC.

The chain links TRBV19 to TRBJ1-6, with D possibly matching TRBD1 (5 bases). The CDR3 is made up of 13 amino acids. Germline CDR1 reads LNHDA; CDR2 reads SQIVND (reference sequence). The V and J ends lost 5 bases and 7 bases respectively, with 9 bases between them. The CDR3, as DNA: TGTGCCAGTAGTGCAGGGTTGAATTCACCCCTCCACTTT. Its protein is CASSAGLNSPLHF.

The chain joins TRBV7-9 to TRBJ1-6, with D possibly TRBD1 on 6 matching bases. V was trimmed by 5 bases and J by 9 bases, leaving 17 bases between them. Germline-derived CDR1 and CDR2 are SEHNR and FQNEAQ (reference sequence). The CDR3 runs to 15 residues. Written as DNA, the CDR3 is TGTGCCAGCAGCCCCAGGACAGTTGTAACTTCACCCCTCCACTTT. Its translation: CASSPRTVVTSPLHF.

V and J are TRBV29-1 and TRBJ2-1; D call uncertain. The CDR3 contains 11 residues. Germline V lookup: CDR1 SQVTM, CDR2 ANQGSEA. V lost 2 bases, J lost 7 bases, and 6 bases lay in between. The CDR3 bases are TGCAGCGTTGAAAGCCCTAATGAGCAGTTCTTC. It encodes CSVESPNEQFF.

This clone has just one count. This chain connects TRBV7-8 to TRBJ2-1, with 9 bases aligning to TRBD2. The CDR3 is 17 residues long. The germline V gene has CDR1 SGHVS and CDR2 FQNEAQ. V dropped 4 bases and J dropped 7; count of bases not matched to a gene: 14. The CDR3 coding sequence is TGTGCCAGCAGCTCACGTAGAGCGGGGGGCCATGTAAATGAGCAGTTCTTC. Protein product: CASSSRRAGGHVNEQFF.

This clone was seen once. The chain employs TRBV5-6 and TRBJ1-3; D call uncertain. The CDR3 consists of 15 residues. V shed 4 bases and J shed 4 bases, with 15 bases lying between them. Per germline, CDR1 SGHDT and CDR2 YYEEEE. The CDR3 DNA reads TGTGCCAGCAGCCCCGGGTCCCACACGGGAAACACCATATATTTT. Translating it yields CASSPGSHTGNTIYF.

The gene calls are TRBV6-5 and TRBJ2-1; 9 nucleotides line up with TRBD1. CDR3 length: 16 amino acids. Germline lookup yields CDR1 MNHEY and CDR2 SVGAGI. Trimming cost V 2 bases and J 6 bases; bases outside gene matches: 8. The CDR3 reads CASSYGRVTGGNEQFF. The CDR3 region has the DNA TGTGCCAGCAGTTACGGTCGAGTGACAGGGGGCAATGAGCAGTTCTTC.

The J gene is TRBJ1-4, the V gene TRBV4-1; a weak D match, TRBD1 (5 bases). V gave up 1 base and J gave up 5 bases, with 11 bases separating them. CDR1 and CDR2 (germline): MGHRA, YSYEKL. The length of the CDR3 is 15 residues. CDR3 DNA: TGCGCCAGCAGCCAAGCTGGGTCAGGGAATGAAAAACTGTTTTTT. Translated, it gives CASSQAGSGNEKLFF.

The CDR3 reads CASSLGGQGRNTIYF. DNA of the CDR3: TGTGCCAGCAGCTTAGGGGGACAGGGAAGAAACACCATATATTTT. This chain connects TRBV13 to TRBJ1-3; TRBD1 aligns across 9 bases. There are 15 residues in the CDR3. CDR1 PRHDT and CDR2 FYEKMQ come from the germline V gene (reference sequence). With V trimmed by 0 bases and J by 5 bases, 2 bases remained unmatched.

This clone was detected only a few times. The chain recombines TRBV5-1 with TRBJ1-2; D is unresolved. The V gene lost 0 bases and the J gene lost 0 bases, with 6 bases spanning the gap. CDR1 and CDR2 from the germline V gene are SGHRS and YFSETQ. The length of the CDR3 is 14 residues. In DNA, the CDR3 is TGCGCCAGCAGCTTGGAGCGCACTAACTATGGCTACACCTTC. It codes for CASSLERTNYGYTF.

This clone came up once. The rearrangement uses TRBV18 and TRBJ2-7; perhaps TRBD2 as D (6 bases). The CDR3 consists of 14 residues. V lost 4 bases and J lost 5, with 15 bases in between. Germline CDR1 is KGHSH and CDR2 is LQKENI. The DNA of the CDR3 is TGTGCCAGCTCACTGCTTGGAGGGGTTGACGAGCAGTACTTC. Translation gives CASSLLGGVDEQYF. The entire variable domain, with the rest obtained from reference TRBV18 and TRBJ2-7, is as follows: NAGVMQNPRHLVRRRGQEARLRCSPMKGHSHVYWYRQLPEEGLKFMVYLQKENIIDESGMPKERFSAEFPKEGPSILRIQQVVRGDSAAYFCASSLLGGVDEQYFGPGTRLTVT.